Shown below are 14 T cell receptor beta chains from a single sample sequenced in a study of control samples from healthy donors and cancer patients. TCRdb's copy holds only in-frame clones and misses some; the assay was immunoSEQ multiplex PCR. This sample carries about 82,000 clones, around 91% of them seen once, and the ten largest clones take 5.5% to 7.5%. The sample taken for sequencing was blood. The receptors stem from a man in his fifties or sixties in good health.

The J gene is TRBJ2-7, the V gene TRBV21-1; TRBD1, the table's D call, was not compared with the DNA. TRBV21-1 is reported as a pseudogene. CDR3 size: 15 residues. CDR3 protein: CASRSRDRVTYEQYF. The CDR3, as DNA: TGTGCCAGCCGAAGCCGGGACAGGGTAACCTACGAGCAGTACTTC.

The genes are TRBV10-2 and TRBJ1-1; tentative D call: TRBD1 (5 bases). CDR3 length: 15 amino acids. Deletions cut 3 bases from V and 4 bases from J, with 15 bases between. CDR1 WSHSY and CDR2 SAAADI come from the germline V gene. CDR3 sequence reads: CASSDIPRGGTEAFF. CDR3 DNA: TGCGCCAGCAGTGACATCCCCCGGGGGGGCACTGAAGCTTTCTTT.

This chain links TRBV19 with TRBJ1-5; 10 nucleotides align to TRBD1. Trimming removed 7 bases from V and 4 bases from J; junction bases left unmatched: 10. The CDR3 extends over 16 amino acids. Germline-derived CDR1 and CDR2 are LNHDA and SQIVND (reference sequence). In DNA, the CDR3 is TGTGCCAGTAATCAACCGGGACAGGGGAAGAATCAGCCCCAGCATTTT. Translation gives CASNQPGQGKNQPQHF.

This clone has just a few counts. This chain joins TRBV11-2 and TRBJ1-2; perhaps TRBD1 as D (6 bases). The CDR3 is 15 amino acids. Looked up from germline, CDR1 is SGHAT and CDR2 is FQNNGV. Trimming stripped 4 bases from V and 4 bases from J, with 16 bases between. The CDR3 loop reads CASSSNKQGSYGYTF. The CDR3 DNA follows: TGTGCCAGCAGCTCCAATAAACAGGGAAGCTATGGCTACACCTTC.

CDR3 sequence (DNA): TGTGCCAGCAGTTGCCTGTACTATGGCTACACCTTC. As protein: CASSCLYYGYTF. The chain carries TRBV6-7 and TRBJ1-2; no definite D call. TRBV6-7 is an ORF for which the function is uncertain. This CDR3 contains 12 residues. The germline V and J ends were trimmed by 4 bases and 3 bases, with 6 bases remaining between them.

The genes are TRBV10-2 and TRBJ1-4; a possible D gene is TRBD1 (5 bases). Germline V gives CDR1 WSHSY, CDR2 SAAADI. Trimming left V 6 bases short and J 8 bases short, with 16 bases between. CDR3 size: 14 residues. The CDR3 DNA follows: TGCGCCAGCAGGGAGCCCACGCGGGGGGAAAAACTGTTTTTT. Protein sequence: CASREPTRGEKLFF.

This clone has just a few counts. The V call is TRBV11-2, the J call TRBJ1-4; tentatively, D is TRBD1 (5 bases). Looked up from germline, CDR1 is SGHAT and CDR2 is FQNNGV. V gave up 5 bases and J gave up 2 bases, with 12 bases separating them. The CDR3 covers 15 residues. The CDR3 loop is CASSGVGGTNEKLFF. CDR3 sequence (DNA): TGTGCCAGCAGCGGAGTCGGGGGGACTAATGAAAAACTGTTTTTT. The whole variable domain, remainder taken from reference TRBV11-2 and TRBJ1-4, is EAGVAQSPRYKIIEKRQSVAFWCNPISGHATLYWYQQILGQGPKLLIQFQNNGVVDDSQLPKDRFSAERLKGVDSTLKIQPAKLEDSAVYLCASSGVGGTNEKLFFGSGTQLSVL.

This chain links TRBV6-6 with TRBJ1-1, with 8 bases aligning to TRBD1. CDR3 length: 13 residues. The germline gives CDR1 MNHNY, CDR2 SVGAGI (reference sequence). V lost 5 bases to trimming and J lost 8 bases; unmatched junction nucleotides: 7. The CDR3 DNA sequence: TGTGCCAGCAGTACAGACAGGGGCGGAGAAGCTTTCTTT. It specifies CASSTDRGGEAFF.

This rearrangement joins TRBV7-9 to TRBJ2-7; D gene unclear. This CDR3 is 17 amino acids long. CDR1 and CDR2 from the germline V gene are SEHNR and FQNEAQ (reference sequence). V lost 3 bases and J 2 bases, leaving 20 bases between the germline ends. The CDR3 nucleotides are TGTGCCAGCAGCTTGGCCCCCGCCGGAGCTCTCCCCTACGAGCAGTACTTC. It encodes CASSLAPAGALPYEQYF. The whole variable domain, remainder taken from reference TRBV7-9 and TRBJ2-7, is DTGVSQNPRHKITKRGQNVTFRCDPISEHNRLYWYRQTLGQGPEFLTYFQNEAQLEKSRLLSDRFSAERPKGSFSTLEIQRTEQGDSAMYLCASSLAPAGALPYEQYFGPGTRLTVT.

The rearrangement joins TRBV15 to TRBJ2-3; 8 bases align to TRBD2. CDR1 is LNHNV and CDR2 is YYDKDF in the germline V gene (reference sequence). The J segment lost 4 bases and the V segment lost 2 bases, leaving 5 bases of the junction unmatched. CDR3 size: 15 residues. The CDR3 region has the DNA TGTGCCACCAGCAGAAATAGCGGGGCCGCAGATACGCAGTATTTT. Translated: CATSRNSGAADTQYF.

This sequence joins TRBV13 and TRBJ1-1; 7 nucleotides match TRBD1. V was clipped by 8 bases and J by 5 bases; unmatched bases: 17. Germline V CDR1 and CDR2: PRHDT, FYEKMQ (reference sequence). The CDR3 runs to 16 residues. The CDR3 loop is CASYGGRTGRGTEAFF. CDR3 nucleotide sequence: TGTGCCAGCTATGGGGGGAGGACAGGCAGAGGGACTGAAGCTTTCTTT.

The rearrangement joins TRBV7-2 to TRBJ2-7; 8 nucleotides align to TRBD1. The CDR3 is 14 amino acids. Germline values: CDR1 SGHTA, CDR2 FQGNSA. V shed 8 bases and J 2 bases; nucleotides not matched to a gene: 8. CDR3 sequence (DNA): TGTGCCAGCCTGACCGGGACAGGAGCCTACGAGCAGTACTTC. Protein sequence: CASLTGTGAYEQYF.

The CDR3 region has the DNA TGCGCCAGCAGCCCTCAGGGAAAGGGGACTGAAGCTTTCTTT. Translation gives CASSPQGKGTEAFF. The rearrangement joins TRBV4-3 to TRBJ1-1; a weak D match, TRBD1 (5 bases). Germline CDR1 is LGHNA and CDR2 is YSLEER. There are 14 residues in the CDR3. Trimming pared 4 bases from V and 5 bases from J, leaving 14 bases between.

The rearrangement joins TRBV2 to TRBJ1-1; 8 bases align to TRBD1. Trimming removed 8 bases from V and 0 bases from J; junction bases left unmatched: 2. The CDR3 loop spans 13 amino acids. Germline V gene sequence: CDR1 SNHLY, CDR2 FYNNEI. In nucleotides, the CDR3 is TGTGCCAGCGGACAGGGAGTGAACACTGAAGCTTTCTTT. This encodes CASGQGVNTEAFF.